This TCR beta chain was recorded in a study of blood T cell repertoires in COVID-19. Study at large: T cells, B-cell-depleted T cells, or PBMCs provided the cDNA or gDNA that served as material.

Using immunoSEQ multiplex PCR, the repertoire was profiled, and TCRdb retains in-frame clones only, with some absent. The table has roughly 150,000 clones, under 95% seen once. Trimming left V 0 bases short and J 1 base short, with 16 bases between. CDR1 and CDR2 from the germline V gene are LGHNA and YNFKEQ. The CDR3 loop spans 18 amino acids. This clone was seen only a few times. The rearrangement joins TRBV4-2 to TRBJ1-5; D is perhaps TRBD1 (5 bases). This TCR was recovered from a man younger than 35 with COVID-19, enrolled during active disease. Material: peripheral blood. CDR3 sequence: CASSQDLVGVPSNQPQHF. The CDR3 nucleotides are TGTGCCAGCAGCCAAGATTTAGTAGGGGTGCCAAGCAATCAGCCCCAGCATTTT.